These T cell receptor beta chains were read from a single sample in a study of blood T cell repertoires in COVID-19. Profiled with immunoSEQ multiplex PCR; TCRdb holds only in-frame clones, not every one. The sample carries approximately 260,000 clones, roughly nine tenths recorded once. Source material: peripheral blood. The receptors were sampled from a woman in her thirties or forties who had recovered from COVID-19. Each CDR3 is given without its conserved first and last residue. A D gene is named only where the DNA matches it firmly.

TRBJ2-1 | 11 | NA | TRBV14 | ASSLSYGNEQF
TRBJ2-5 | 13 | TRBD2 | TRBV19 | ASSAAGGPFQTQY
TRBJ1-2 | 14 | TRBD1 | TRBV2 | ASSQYRTGNQYGYT
TRBJ2-2 | 15 | TRBD1 | TRBV2 | ASTSSFPGQGPGELF
TRBJ2-3 | 13 | NA | TRBV2 | ASSERTASTDTQY
TRBJ2-3 | 13 | NA | TRBV11-3 | ASSLHAEPSDTQY
TRBJ1-1 | 11 | NA | TRBV19 | ASSIREVTEAF
TRBJ1-2 | 14 | TRBD1 | TRBV28 | ASSLGDRGTVGGYT
TRBJ2-1 | 12 | TRBD1 | TRBV9 | ASSQTGQYNEQF
TRBJ1-1 | 11 | NA | TRBV12-3/TRBV12-4 | ASTLPAITEAF
TRBJ2-3 | 14 | TRBD2 | TRBV12-5 | ASGLPGGGATDTQY
TRBJ1-3 | 11 | NA | TRBV29-1 | SVVGGTGNTIY
TRBJ1-1 | 10 | TRBD1 | TRBV11-2 | ASSSGGTEAF
TRBJ1-6 | 12 | TRBD1 | TRBV7-3 | ASSGTVNNSPLH
TRBJ2-4 | 11 | NA | TRBV19 | AASQGAKNIQY
TRBJ1-1 | 14 | NA | TRBV28 | ASSLKQGRLDTEAF
TRBJ2-3 | 8 | NA | TRBV20-1 | SASRDTQY
TRBJ2-7 | 10 | NA | TRBV29-1 | ATRTPSGEQY
TRBJ2-1 | 12 | NA | TRBV3-1/TRBV3-2 | ASVKQGNNNEQF
TRBJ1-5 | 13 | TRBD1 | TRBV29-1 | SVKGGTGDNQPQH
TRBJ2-7 | 13 | TRBD1 | TRBV6-5 | ASSLTGAISYEQY
TRBJ2-2 | 12 | NA | TRBV6-5 | ASTGGLNTGELF
TRBJ2-2 | 14 | NA | TRBV11-3 | ASSLDGSQVPGELF
TRBJ2-7 | 12 | NA | TRBV3-1/TRBV3-2 | ASSQAGGLYEQY
TRBJ2-5 | 14 | TRBD2 | TRBV10-1 | ASSEDSGGAQETQY
TRBJ1-4 | 11 | NA | TRBV2 | ASIQDLNEKLF
TRBJ2-1 | 13 | NA | TRBV6-5 | ASSYFGSSYNEQF
TRBJ2-4 | 12 | NA | TRBV18 | ASSPEAGESIQY
TRBJ1-2 | 11 | NA | TRBV27 | ASSSVPRTGYT
TRBJ2-7 | 12 | TRBD1 | TRBV30 | AGDSGQDSYEQY
TRBJ2-3 | 13 | TRBD2 | TRBV7-2 | ASRHRGLDTDTQY
TRBJ2-1 | 13 | NA | TRBV2 | ASSEVSGPYNEQF
TRBJ2-1 | 16 | TRBD2 | TRBV4-3 | ASSQDPGLAGPYNEQF
TRBJ2-1 | 16 | TRBD1 | TRBV24-1 | ATSAADRDKFSYNEQF
TRBJ2-5 | 13 | TRBD2 | TRBV5-1 | ASSSLAGSRETQY
TRBJ2-7 | 10 | NA | TRBV3-1/TRBV3-2 | ASSQADLEQY
TRBJ2-6 | 16 | TRBD2 | TRBV19 | ASSFRGGTISGANVLT
TRBJ1-1 | 13 | NA | TRBV7-6 | ASSSGIPLHTEAF
TRBJ1-6 | 10 | NA | TRBV10-1 | ASSESRSPLH
TRBJ2-2 | 14 | NA | TRBV27 | ASSLSSGANTGELF
TRBJ2-1 | 13 | NA | TRBV6-5 | ASSYRSRGLNEQF
TRBJ1-2 | 14 | TRBD1 | TRBV25-1 | ASSDPRSGTANGYT
TRBJ2-3 | 9 | NA | TRBV20-1 | SAGRRDTQY